This T cell receptor beta chain was identified during a study of blood T cell repertoires in COVID-19. The method was immunoSEQ multiplex PCR; TCRdb's version includes in-frame clones alone and lacks a portion of them. The table includes fewer than 200,000 clones, about four fifths detected once. The sequence was collected from a man aged 70 or older with active or convalescent COVID-19. The sample consisted of peripheral blood.

In nucleotides, the CDR3 is TGTGCCAGCAGCTTAGGGCGACAAGGATGGCTGTTTTTT. Translated, it gives CASSLGRQGWLFF. The chain uses TRBV7-2 and TRBJ1-4; no definite D call. Looked up from germline, CDR1 is SGHTA and CDR2 is FQGNSA. V lost 1 base and J lost 14, with 14 bases in between. The CDR3 extends over 13 amino acids.